This TCR beta chain is from a study of cytomegalovirus exposure and HLA in healthy donors. The V end lost 2 bases, the J end lost 6 bases, and 18 bases lay between the germline ends. The CDR3 is made up of 15 amino acids. Germline lookup yields CDR1 SGHRS and CDR2 YFSETQ. PCR was performed using 60 Vbeta and 13 Jbeta primers. TCRdb keeps only in-frame clones here, not all; method: immunoSEQ multiplex PCR. The sample holds a few hundred thousand clones; more than 85% are singletons and the top ten take roughly 1%. The J gene is TRBJ2-7, the V gene TRBV5-1, with TRBD1 as a possible D gene (5 bases). Sequenced sample: PBMCs. This receptor was identified in a woman aged 18-29 years in good health and CMV-seronegative. The CDR3, as DNA: TGCGCCAGCAGCTTTAGGAACAGGCAACTCAGCGAGCAGTACTTC. It codes for CASSFRNRQLSEQYF.